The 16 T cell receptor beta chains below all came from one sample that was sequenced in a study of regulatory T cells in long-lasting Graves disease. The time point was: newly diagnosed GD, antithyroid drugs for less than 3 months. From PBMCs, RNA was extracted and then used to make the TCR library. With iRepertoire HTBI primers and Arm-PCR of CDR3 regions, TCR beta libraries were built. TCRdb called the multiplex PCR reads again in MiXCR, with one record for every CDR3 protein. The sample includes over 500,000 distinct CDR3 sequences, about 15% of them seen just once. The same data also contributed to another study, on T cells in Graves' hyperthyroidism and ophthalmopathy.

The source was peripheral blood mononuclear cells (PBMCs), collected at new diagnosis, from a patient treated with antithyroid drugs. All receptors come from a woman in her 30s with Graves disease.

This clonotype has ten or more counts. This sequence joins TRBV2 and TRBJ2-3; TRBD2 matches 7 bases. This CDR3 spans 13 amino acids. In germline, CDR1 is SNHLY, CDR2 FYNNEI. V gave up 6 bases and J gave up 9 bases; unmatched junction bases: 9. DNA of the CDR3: TGTGCCAGCAGCCTCGGACTAGTTGGCACGCAGTATTTT. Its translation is CASSLGLVGTQYF.

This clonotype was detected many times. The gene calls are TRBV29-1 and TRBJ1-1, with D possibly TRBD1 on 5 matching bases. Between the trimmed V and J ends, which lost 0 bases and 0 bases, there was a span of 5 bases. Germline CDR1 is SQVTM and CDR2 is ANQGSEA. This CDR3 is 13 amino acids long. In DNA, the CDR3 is TGCAGCGTTGAAGAAGGGGTGAACACTGAAGCTTTCTTT. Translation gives CSVEEGVNTEAFF.

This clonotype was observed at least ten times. CDR3 bases: TGTGCCTGGAGTCTTTCCAGGACCTCGGTTCCCACTGAAGCTTTCTTT. This gives the protein CAWSLSRTSVPTEAFF. This chain connects TRBV30 to TRBJ1-1, with D uncertain. V dropped 2 bases and J dropped 4 bases, with 20 bases sitting between them. CDR3 length: 16 amino acids. In germline, CDR1 is GTSNPN, CDR2 SVGIG (reference sequence).

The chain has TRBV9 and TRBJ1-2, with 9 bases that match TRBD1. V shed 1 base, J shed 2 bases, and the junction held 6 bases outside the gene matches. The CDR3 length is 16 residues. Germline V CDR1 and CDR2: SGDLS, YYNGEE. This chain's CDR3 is CASSVPGTGSNYGYTF. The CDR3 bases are TGTGCCAGCAGCGTACCCGGGACAGGGTCCAACTATGGCTACACCTTC.

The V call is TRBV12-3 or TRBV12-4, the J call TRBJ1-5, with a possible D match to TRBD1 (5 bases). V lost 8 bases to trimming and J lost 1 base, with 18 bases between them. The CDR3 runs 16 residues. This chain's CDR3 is CASSGRGGLSNQPQHF. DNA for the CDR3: TGTGCCAGCTCCGGCCGGGGGGGGTTAAGCAATCAGCCCCAGCATTTT.

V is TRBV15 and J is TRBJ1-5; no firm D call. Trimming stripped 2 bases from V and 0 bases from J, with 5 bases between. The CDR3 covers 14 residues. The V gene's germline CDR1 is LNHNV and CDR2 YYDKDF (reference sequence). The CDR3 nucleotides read TGTGCCACCAGCAGATCAGGTAGCAATCAGCCCCAGCATTTT. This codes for CATSRSGSNQPQHF. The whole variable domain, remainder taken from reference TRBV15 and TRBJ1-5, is DAMVIQNPRYQVTQFGKPVTLSCSQTLNHNVMYWYQQKSSQAPKLLFHYYDKDFNNEADTPDNFQSRRPNTSFCFLDIRSPGLGDTAMYLCATSRSGSNQPQHFGDGTRLSIL.

In nucleotides, the CDR3 is TGCGCCAGCAGCCGGACTAGCGGGACCGTTTACAATGAGCAGTTCTTC. As protein: CASSRTSGTVYNEQFF. This chain joins TRBV5-1 and TRBJ2-1, with 12 bases that match TRBD2. The V gene's germline CDR1 is SGHRS and CDR2 YFSETQ. Trimming removed 4 bases from V and 4 bases from J; junction bases left unmatched: 6. This CDR3 has 16 residues.

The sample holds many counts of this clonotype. The CDR3 DNA sequence: TGTGCCACCAGCAGAGAGAGGGGTGGGATACCCCAAGAGACCCAGTACTTC. It codes for CATSRERGGIPQETQYF. The chain has TRBV15 and TRBJ2-5; D may be TRBD1 or TRBD2 (5 bases each). Trimming pared 0 bases from V and 1 base from J, leaving 15 bases between. The length of the CDR3 is 17 residues. Germline assignment: CDR1 LNHNV and CDR2 YYDKDF (reference sequence).

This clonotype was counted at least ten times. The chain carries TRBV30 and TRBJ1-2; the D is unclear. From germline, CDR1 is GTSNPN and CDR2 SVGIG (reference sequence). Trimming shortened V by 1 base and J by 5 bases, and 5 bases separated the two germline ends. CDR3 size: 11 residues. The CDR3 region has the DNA TGTGCCTGGAGTGGCGCATATGGCTACACCTTC. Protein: CAWSGAYGYTF.

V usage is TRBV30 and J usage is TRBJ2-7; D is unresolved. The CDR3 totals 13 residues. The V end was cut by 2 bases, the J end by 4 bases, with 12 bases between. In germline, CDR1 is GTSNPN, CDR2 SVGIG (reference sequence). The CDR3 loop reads CAWSTQLEYEQYF. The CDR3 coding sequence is TGTGCCTGGAGTACACAATTGGAATACGAGCAGTACTTC.

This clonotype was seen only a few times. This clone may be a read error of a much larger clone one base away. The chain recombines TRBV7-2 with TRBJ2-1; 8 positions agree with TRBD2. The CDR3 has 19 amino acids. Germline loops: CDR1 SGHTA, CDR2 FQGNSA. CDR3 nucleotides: TGTGCCAGCAGCTTGCGGGCTAGCGGGTGGGGGAGCTCCTGCAATGAGCAGTTCTTC. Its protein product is CASSLRASGWGSSCNEQFF.

The CDR3 DNA reads as TGTGCCAGCAGCCTACAGGGTGGGGGGGCTGGAGAGCAGTACTTC. It yields the protein CASSLQGGGAGEQYF. The rearrangement links TRBV7-9 to TRBJ2-7; TRBD2 might be the D (7 bases). Germline loops: CDR1 SEHNR, CDR2 FQNEAQ (reference sequence). With 5 bases removed from V and 7 bases from J, the gap between germline ends came to 21 bases. The CDR3 loop spans 15 amino acids.

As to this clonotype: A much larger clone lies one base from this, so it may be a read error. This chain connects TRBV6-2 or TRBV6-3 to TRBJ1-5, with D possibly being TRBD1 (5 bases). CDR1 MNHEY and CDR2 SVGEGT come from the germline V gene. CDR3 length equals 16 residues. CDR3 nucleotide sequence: TGTGCCAGCAGTGTCGGGACTGGGCTGGGCAATCGGCCCCAGCATTTT. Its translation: CASSVGTGLGNRPQHF.

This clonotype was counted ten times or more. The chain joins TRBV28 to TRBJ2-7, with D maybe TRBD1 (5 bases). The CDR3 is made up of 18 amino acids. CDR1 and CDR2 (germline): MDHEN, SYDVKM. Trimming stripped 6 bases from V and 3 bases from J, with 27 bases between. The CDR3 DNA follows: TGTGCCAGCAGCCGGTTTCGAAGAGACAGCTCATGGAACTACGAGCAGTACTTC. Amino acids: CASSRFRRDSSWNYEQYF.

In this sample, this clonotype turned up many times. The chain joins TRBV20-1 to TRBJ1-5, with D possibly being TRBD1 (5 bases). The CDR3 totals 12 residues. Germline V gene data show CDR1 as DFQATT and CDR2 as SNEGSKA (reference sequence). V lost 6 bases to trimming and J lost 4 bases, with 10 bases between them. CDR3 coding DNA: TGCAGTGCGGGAAGGGGAAATCAGCCCCAGCATTTT. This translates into CSAGRGNQPQHF.

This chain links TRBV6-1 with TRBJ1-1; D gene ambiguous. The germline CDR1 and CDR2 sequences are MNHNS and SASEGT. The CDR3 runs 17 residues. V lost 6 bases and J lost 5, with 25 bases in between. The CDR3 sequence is CASRDHKAGIVGTEAFF. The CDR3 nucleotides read TGTGCCAGCAGGGACCACAAAGCGGGGATCGTGGGGACTGAAGCTTTCTTT.